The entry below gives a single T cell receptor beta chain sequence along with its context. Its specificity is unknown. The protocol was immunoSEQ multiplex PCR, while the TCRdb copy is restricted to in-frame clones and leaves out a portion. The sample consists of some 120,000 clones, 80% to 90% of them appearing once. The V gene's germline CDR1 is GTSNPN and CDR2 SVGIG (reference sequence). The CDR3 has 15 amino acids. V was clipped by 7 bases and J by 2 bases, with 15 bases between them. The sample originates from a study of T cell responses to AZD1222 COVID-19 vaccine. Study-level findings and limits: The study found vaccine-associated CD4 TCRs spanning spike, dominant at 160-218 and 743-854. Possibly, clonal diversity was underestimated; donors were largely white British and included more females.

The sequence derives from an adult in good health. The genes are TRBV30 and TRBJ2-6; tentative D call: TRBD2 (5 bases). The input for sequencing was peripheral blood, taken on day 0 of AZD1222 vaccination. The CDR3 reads CASYIGVTGANVLTF. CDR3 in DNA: TGTGCCTCCTACATCGGGGTAACTGGGGCCAACGTCCTGACTTTC.